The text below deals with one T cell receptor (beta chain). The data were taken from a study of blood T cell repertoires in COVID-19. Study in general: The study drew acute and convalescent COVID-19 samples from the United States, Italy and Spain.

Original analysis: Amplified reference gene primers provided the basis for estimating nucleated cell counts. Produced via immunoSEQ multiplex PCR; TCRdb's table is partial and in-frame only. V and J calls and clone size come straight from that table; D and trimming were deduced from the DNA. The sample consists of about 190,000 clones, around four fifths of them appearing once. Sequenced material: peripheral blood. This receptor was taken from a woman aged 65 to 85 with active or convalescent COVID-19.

The DNA for the CDR3 is TGTGCCATCAGTGAGCCCCCTTCCTGGGGCGCCGAGGAGACCCAGTACTTC. This codes for CAISEPPSWGAEETQYF. V is TRBV10-3 and J is TRBJ2-5; tentative D call: TRBD1 (5 bases). The V end lost 2 bases, the J end lost 5 bases, and 21 bases lay between the germline ends. This CDR3 is 17 amino acids long. Germline lookup yields CDR1 ENHRY and CDR2 SYGVKD.